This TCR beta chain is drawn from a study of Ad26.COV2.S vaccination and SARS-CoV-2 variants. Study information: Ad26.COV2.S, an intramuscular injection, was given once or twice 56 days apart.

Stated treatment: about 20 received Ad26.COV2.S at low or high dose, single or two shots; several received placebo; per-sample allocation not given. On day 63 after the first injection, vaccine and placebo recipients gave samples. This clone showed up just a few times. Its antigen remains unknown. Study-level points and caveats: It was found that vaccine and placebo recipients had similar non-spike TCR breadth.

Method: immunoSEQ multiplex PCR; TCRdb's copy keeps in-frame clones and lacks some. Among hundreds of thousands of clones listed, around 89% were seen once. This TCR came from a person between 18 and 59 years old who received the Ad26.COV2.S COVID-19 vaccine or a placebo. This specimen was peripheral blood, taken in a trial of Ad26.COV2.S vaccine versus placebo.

For the CDR3, the DNA is TGTGCCAGCAGCCGGGGTGGGGGAAGCACAGATACGCAGTATTTT. This translates into CASSRGGGSTDTQYF. The V and J genes are TRBV7-3 and TRBJ2-3; possibly TRBD1 or TRBD2 for D (5 bases each). The CDR3 length is 15 residues. The ends were cut back, 5 bases at V and 0 bases at J, with 12 bases in the middle. Germline V gene data show CDR1 as SGHTA and CDR2 as FQGTGA.